Listed below are T cell receptor beta chains from one sample, sequenced in a study of cytomegalovirus exposure and HLA in healthy donors. This table comes from immunoSEQ multiplex PCR, and its TCRdb copy is limited to in-frame clones, with some not included. The table lists under 200,000 clones, almost 80% of them singletons. Material for sequencing was PBMCs. All receptors come from a man in his fifties in good health and CMV-seropositive. Each CDR3 is given with its conserved first and last residue. The D gene is left open where the match is weak. For some rows the clone size is stated as once, few or many, or as a class when expanded; others skip it.

V gene	D gene	J gene	clone size	CDR3 DNA	CDR3 protein
TRBV27	.	TRBJ2-3	.	TGTGCCAGCAGTTTATTGCCAGCGGGAGATACGCAGTATTTT	CASSLLPAGDTQYF
TRBV28	.	TRBJ1-4	.	TGTGCCAGCAGGTTGCGGGACGTCACTAATGAAAAACTGTTTTTT	CASRLRDVTNEKLFF
TRBV27	.	TRBJ1-4	.	TGTGCCAGCAGTTTAGGCGGGGGAAAACTGTTTTTT	CASSLGGGKLFF
TRBV27	TRBD1	TRBJ2-5	few	TGTGCCAGCAGTATCACGACAGGGGGCGGTGAGACCCAGTACTTC	CASSITTGGGETQYF
TRBV6-1	TRBD1	TRBJ1-1	.	TGTGCCAGCAGTGGGCAGGGGGCAACTGAAGCTTTCTTT	CASSGQGATEAFF
TRBV7-9	.	TRBJ1-3	.	TGTGCCAGCAGCTTAGCGGGGGGAGACTCTGGAAACACCATATATTTT	CASSLAGGDSGNTIYF
TRBV2	TRBD1	TRBJ1-6	.	TGTGCCAGCACCACCGACAGGGTTAATTCACCCCTCCACTTT	CASTTDRVNSPLHF
TRBV7-2	TRBD1	TRBJ2-5	few	TGTGCCAGCAGCACCCGGACAGGGAGTCAAGAGACCCAGTACTTC	CASSTRTGSQETQYF
TRBV15	.	TRBJ1-6	.	TGTGCCACCAGCAGAGCTCTCATAAGGGAGGGCATCTATAATTCACCCCTCCACTTT	CATSRALIREGIYNSPLHF
TRBV5-1	.	TRBJ1-2	.	TGCGCCAGCAGTCATGGGGGGATTGCCCTCCCTAACTATGGCTACACCTTC	CASSHGGIALPNYGYTF